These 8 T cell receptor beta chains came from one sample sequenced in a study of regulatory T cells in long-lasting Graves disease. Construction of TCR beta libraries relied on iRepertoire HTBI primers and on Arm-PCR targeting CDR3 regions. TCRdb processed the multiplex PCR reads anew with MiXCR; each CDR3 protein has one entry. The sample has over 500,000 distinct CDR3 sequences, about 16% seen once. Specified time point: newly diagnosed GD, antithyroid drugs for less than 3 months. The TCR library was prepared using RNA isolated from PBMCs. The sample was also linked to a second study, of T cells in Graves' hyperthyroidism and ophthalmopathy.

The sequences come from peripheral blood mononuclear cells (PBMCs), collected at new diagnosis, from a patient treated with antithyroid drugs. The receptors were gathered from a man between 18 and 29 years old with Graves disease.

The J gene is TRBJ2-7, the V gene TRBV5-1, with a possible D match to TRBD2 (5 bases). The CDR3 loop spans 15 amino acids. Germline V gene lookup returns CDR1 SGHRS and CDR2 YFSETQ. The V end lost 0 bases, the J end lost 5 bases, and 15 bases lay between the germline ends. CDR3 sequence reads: CASSLVGTSGNEQYF. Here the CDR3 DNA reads TGCGCCAGCAGCTTGGTCGGTACCAGCGGCAACGAGCAGTACTTC.

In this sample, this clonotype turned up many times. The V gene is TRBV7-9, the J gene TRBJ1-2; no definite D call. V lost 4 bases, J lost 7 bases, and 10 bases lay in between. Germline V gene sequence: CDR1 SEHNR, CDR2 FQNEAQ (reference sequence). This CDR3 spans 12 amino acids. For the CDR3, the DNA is TGTGCCAGCAGCTCCGGGGTTCGTGGCTACACCTTC. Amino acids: CASSSGVRGYTF.

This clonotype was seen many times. The CDR3 spells CASSHQSGGSEQYF. The CDR3 DNA reads TGTGCCAGCAGCCACCAGAGCGGGGGTTCCGAGCAGTACTTC. The rearrangement joins TRBV3-1 to TRBJ2-7; 8 nucleotides agree with TRBD2. This CDR3 is 14 amino acids long. The V gene's germline CDR1 is LGHDT and CDR2 YNNKEL (reference sequence). Losses at the gene ends were 3 bases for V and 6 bases for J; bases not matched to a gene: 7.

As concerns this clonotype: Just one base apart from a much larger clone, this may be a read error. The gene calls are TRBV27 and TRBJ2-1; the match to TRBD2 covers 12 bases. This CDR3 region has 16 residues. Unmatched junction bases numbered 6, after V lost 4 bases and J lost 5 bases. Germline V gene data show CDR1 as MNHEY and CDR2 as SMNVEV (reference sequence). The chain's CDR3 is CASSSLAGGVHNEQFF. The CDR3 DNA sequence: TGTGCCAGCAGTTCCCTAGCGGGAGGGGTCCACAATGAGCAGTTCTTC.

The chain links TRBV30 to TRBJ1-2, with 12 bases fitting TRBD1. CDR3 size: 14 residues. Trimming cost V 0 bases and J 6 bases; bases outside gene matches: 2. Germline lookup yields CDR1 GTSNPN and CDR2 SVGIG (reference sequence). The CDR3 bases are TGTGCCTGGAGTGTATGGGACAGGGGGCATGGCTACACCTTC. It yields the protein CAWSVWDRGHGYTF.

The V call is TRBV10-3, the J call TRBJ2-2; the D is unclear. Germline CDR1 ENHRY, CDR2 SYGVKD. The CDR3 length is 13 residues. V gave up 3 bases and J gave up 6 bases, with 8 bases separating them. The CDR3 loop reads CAISDGPSGELFF. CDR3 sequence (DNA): TGTGCCATCAGTGACGGGCCTTCCGGGGAGCTGTTTTTT.

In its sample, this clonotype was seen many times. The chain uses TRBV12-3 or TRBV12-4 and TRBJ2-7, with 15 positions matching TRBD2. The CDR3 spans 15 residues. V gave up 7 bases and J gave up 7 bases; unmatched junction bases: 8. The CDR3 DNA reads TGTGCCAGCACCGGAGGGACTAGCGGGAGGAGGGAGCAGTACTTC. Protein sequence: CASTGGTSGRREQYF.

The DNA of the CDR3 is TGTGCCAGCAGTTCCTCCGGACGGACCAATGGCTACACCTTC. It yields the protein CASSSSGRTNGYTF. The chain carries TRBV6-5 and TRBJ1-2, with D unclear. The CDR3 is 14 residues long. Germline V gene data show CDR1 as MNHEY and CDR2 as SVGAGI. V was pared by 4 bases and J by 6 bases, with 15 bases between.